Shown below are 30 T cell receptor beta chains from a single sample sequenced in a study of T cell responses to AZD1222 COVID-19 vaccine. Data came from immunoSEQ multiplex PCR; TCRdb stores just in-frame clones and leaves some out. The sample contains some 180,000 clones, roughly 91% of which appear only once. The material sequenced was peripheral blood, taken 28 days after the second AZD1222 dose. These receptors all come from an adult who received the AZD1222 COVID-19 vaccine.

The chain uses TRBV4-1 and TRBJ2-7; D is unclear. V was trimmed by 3 bases and J by 2 bases, leaving 8 bases between them. Germline-derived CDR1 and CDR2 are MGHRA and YSYEKL. CDR3 length: 13 residues. CDR3 DNA sequence: TGCGCCAGCAGCCAGGATATAACCTACGAGCAGTACTTC. Translated, it gives CASSQDITYEQYF.

The rearrangement links TRBV30 to TRBJ1-5; possible D gene TRBD1, 5 bases. This CDR3 comprises 14 residues. Per germline, CDR1 GTSNPN and CDR2 SVGIG (reference sequence). The V end was cut by 3 bases, the J end by 4 bases, with 13 bases between. DNA of the CDR3: TGTGCCTGGAGCGCTACTTCAGGGAATCAGCCCCAGCATTTT. Protein sequence: CAWSATSGNQPQHF.

V gene TRBV2 combines with J gene TRBJ2-5; 10 bases fit TRBD2. V shed 3 bases, J shed 4 bases, and the junction held 2 bases outside the gene matches. CDR3 size: 14 residues. The germline V gene has CDR1 SNHLY and CDR2 FYNNEI. CDR3 loop: CASSEVAGGETQYF. DNA of the CDR3: TGTGCCAGCAGTGAGGTAGCGGGGGGAGAGACCCAGTACTTC.

The CDR3 loop reads CASRATGEAFF. CDR3 sequence (DNA): TGTGCCAGCAGGGCAACAGGGGAAGCTTTCTTT. V and J are TRBV6-5 and TRBJ1-1; D may be TRBD1 (6 bases). Germline V gene sequence: CDR1 MNHEY, CDR2 SVGAGI. V was trimmed by 6 bases and J by 8 bases, leaving 10 bases between them. The CDR3 contains 11 residues.

The gene calls are TRBV18 and TRBJ1-5, with D maybe TRBD1 (5 bases). V was pared by 2 bases and J by 4 bases, with 12 bases between. CDR3 length: 15 amino acids. CDR1 is KGHSH and CDR2 is LQKENI in the germline V gene. The CDR3 loop is CASSPSLGANQPQHF. CDR3 nucleotide sequence: TGTGCCAGCTCACCATCCCTCGGGGCAAATCAGCCCCAGCATTTT.

The chain has TRBV6-5 and TRBJ1-2, with 7 positions matching TRBD1. The J segment lost 5 bases and the V segment lost 10 bases, leaving 10 bases of the junction unmatched. CDR3 length: 13 residues. Germline lookup yields CDR1 MNHEY and CDR2 SVGAGI. CDR3 in amino acids: CAIREGAWYGYTF. Written as DNA, the CDR3 is TGTGCCATACGGGAGGGGGCTTGGTATGGCTACACCTTC.

The chain has TRBV30 and TRBJ1-2; 7 bases are a match to TRBD1. J lost 7 bases, V lost 3 bases, and 8 bases had no gene match. From germline, CDR1 is GTSNPN and CDR2 SVGIG (reference sequence). The CDR3 has 13 residues. CDR3 bases: TGTGCCTGGAGCCCGGACAGGTGGGGTGGCTACACCTTC. Amino acids: CAWSPDRWGGYTF.

This chain joins TRBV6-2 or TRBV6-3 and TRBJ2-7; tentatively, D is TRBD1 (6 bases). CDR1 and CDR2 (germline): MNHEY, SVGEGT. The CDR3 loop spans 16 amino acids. Trimming shortened V by 1 base and J by 3 bases, and 16 bases separated the two germline ends. CDR3 sequence: CASSYLPEQGLYEQYF. The DNA for the CDR3 is TGTGCCAGCAGTTACTTGCCGGAACAGGGTCTCTACGAGCAGTACTTC.

The gene calls are TRBV6-5 and TRBJ1-3; no firm D call. Between the trimmed V and J ends, which lost 0 bases and 4 bases, there was a span of 13 bases. From germline, CDR1 is MNHEY and CDR2 SVGAGI. This CDR3 comprises 16 residues. CDR3 sequence reads: CASSYSVGSAGNTIYF. The DNA of the CDR3 is TGTGCCAGCAGTTACTCGGTTGGGTCAGCAGGAAACACCATATATTTT.

The chain has TRBV7-3 and TRBJ2-7, with a possible D match to TRBD2 (6 bases). Trimming removed 4 bases from V and 2 bases from J, with 9 bases in between. Per the germline V gene, CDR1 is SGHTA and CDR2 is FQGTGA. This CDR3 is built from 13 residues. The CDR3 bases are TGTGCCAGCAGCTGGGGGGTTGCCTACGAGCAGTACTTC. The encoded protein is CASSWGVAYEQYF.

The chain combines TRBV10-3 with TRBJ1-5; D is undetermined. Trimming took off 2 bases at V and 4 bases at J, with 3 bases between the two ends. CDR3 length equals 12 residues. Germline V gives CDR1 ENHRY, CDR2 SYGVKD. CDR3 sequence: CAISEGNQPQHF. CDR3 DNA sequence: TGTGCCATCAGTGAGGGAAATCAGCCCCAGCATTTT.

CDR3 in amino acids: CASSPGQTGVTYEQYF. In DNA form, the CDR3 reads TGCGCCAGCAGCCCGGGGCAGACAGGGGTTACCTACGAGCAGTACTTC. The chain recombines TRBV5-1 with TRBJ2-7; the match to TRBD1 covers 8 bases. Germline assignment: CDR1 SGHRS and CDR2 YFSETQ. J lost 2 bases, V lost 4 bases, and 11 bases had no gene match. This CDR3 has 16 amino acids.

The rearrangement links TRBV15 to TRBJ1-2; TRBD1 is a possible D gene (5 bases). V dropped 3 bases and J dropped 1 base, with 9 bases sitting between them. CDR1 is LNHNV and CDR2 is YYDKDF in the germline V gene (reference sequence). The CDR3 sequence is 14 residues long. The CDR3 sequence: CATSSRDVNYGYTF. CDR3 in DNA: TGTGCCACCAGCAGCCGGGACGTTAACTATGGCTACACCTTC.

V gene TRBV5-1 combines with J gene TRBJ1-1; a possible D gene is TRBD1 (5 bases). Trimming removed 1 base from V and 5 bases from J, with 12 bases in between. The length of the CDR3 is 14 residues. Germline CDR1 is SGHRS and CDR2 is YFSETQ. The CDR3, as DNA: TGCGCCAGCAGCTTGTTATTAGGGACGACTGAAGCTTTCTTT. Translation: CASSLLLGTTEAFF.

The chain carries TRBV7-6 and TRBJ2-6; D is ambiguous. V shed 0 bases and J shed 4 bases, with 13 bases lying between them. Germline CDR1 and CDR2: SGHVS and FNYEAQ. The CDR3 covers 17 residues. The CDR3 is CASSLARPGGGANVLTF. The CDR3 region has the DNA TGTGCCAGCAGCTTAGCGCGGCCAGGTGGAGGGGCCAACGTCCTGACTTTC.

This chain joins TRBV6-1 and TRBJ1-2, with D possibly being TRBD1 (6 bases). This CDR3 region has 14 residues. V lost 0 bases and J 2 bases, leaving 7 bases between the germline ends. CDR1 is MNHNS, CDR2 SASEGT, per germline. The CDR3 nucleotides read TGTGCCAGCAGTGAAGCGGGGGCAAACTATGGCTACACCTTC. This codes for CASSEAGANYGYTF.

This sequence joins TRBV5-1 and TRBJ2-3, with D uncertain. The CDR3 spans 15 residues. Germline CDR1 is SGHRS and CDR2 is YFSETQ. Trimming pared 3 bases from V and 5 bases from J, leaving 16 bases between. The CDR3 reads CASSWNDMQRDTQYF. In nucleotides, the CDR3 is TGCGCCAGCAGCTGGAACGACATGCAGCGAGATACGCAGTATTTT.

This chain uses TRBV30 with TRBJ2-2; possibly TRBD1 for D (6 bases). Looked up from germline, CDR1 is GTSNPN and CDR2 is SVGIG (reference sequence). CDR3 size: 15 residues. With 3 bases removed from V and 0 bases from J, the gap between germline ends came to 11 bases. CDR3 residues: CAWSYGGSNTGELFF. As DNA, the CDR3 is TGTGCCTGGAGCTATGGGGGCTCGAACACCGGGGAGCTGTTTTTT. Full variable domain (outside the CDR3, taken from reference TRBV30 and TRBJ2-2): SQTIHQWPATLVQPVGSPLSLECTVEGTSNPNLYWYRQAAGRGLQLLFYSVGIGQISSEVPQNLSASRPQDRQFILSSKKLLLSDSGFYLCAWSYGGSNTGELFFGEGSRLTVL.

V and J are TRBV6-2 or TRBV6-3 and TRBJ1-3; tentatively, D is TRBD1 (6 bases). The CDR3 length is 16 residues. V gave up 2 bases and J gave up 0 bases, with 11 bases separating them. The germline V gene encodes CDR1 MNHEY and CDR2 SVGEGT. The CDR3 DNA sequence: TGTGCCAGCAGTTACCGGACAGAGATCTCTGGAAACACCATATATTTT. It translates to CASSYRTEISGNTIYF.

Here the CDR3 reads CAISARDSYNEQFF. In DNA, the CDR3 is TGTGCCATCAGTGCCCGGGACAGCTACAATGAGCAGTTCTTC. This chain joins TRBV10-3 and TRBJ2-1; 7 nucleotides align to TRBD1. Germline CDR1 and CDR2: ENHRY and SYGVKD. The junction had 3 bases not matched to a gene; V was cut back by 4 bases and J by 3 bases. The CDR3 sequence is 14 residues long.

A word on this clone: One end of the junction fails to match germline, which may point to a read error. V gene TRBV19 combines with J gene TRBJ1-5, with D possibly matching TRBD1 (5 bases). Germline CDR1 reads LNHDA; CDR2 reads SQIVND (reference sequence). This CDR3 is built from 13 residues. The CDR3 DNA follows: TGTGCCTGTAGAGTGCAGGGTGGGGAGCCCCAGCATTTT. It encodes CACRVQGGEPQHF.

V is TRBV20-1 and J is TRBJ2-7, with D unclear. With 3 bases removed from V and 3 bases from J, the gap between germline ends came to 15 bases. The germline V gene has CDR1 DFQATT and CDR2 SNEGSKA (reference sequence). CDR3 size: 14 residues. Here the CDR3 DNA reads TGCAGTGCTAGTTTCGAGCGTCAAATCTACGAGCAGTACTTC. Translating gives CSASFERQIYEQYF.

J is TRBJ1-2 and V is TRBV29-1; a possible D gene is TRBD1 (6 bases). This CDR3 spans 11 amino acids. From germline, CDR1 is SQVTM and CDR2 ANQGSEA. Trimming cost V 6 bases and J 7 bases, with 12 bases left between them. The CDR3 coding sequence is TGCAGCGTACCCGAACAGGGTGGCTACACCTTC. Its protein product is CSVPEQGGYTF.

The chain is built from TRBV5-1 and TRBJ2-3; D is undetermined. The germline V gene encodes CDR1 SGHRS and CDR2 YFSETQ. This CDR3 region has 15 residues. Trimming cost V 0 bases and J 3 bases, with 11 bases left between them. Written as DNA, the CDR3 is TGCGCCAGCAGCTTGGGCGGTTCGGGTACAGATACGCAGTATTTT. Amino acid sequence: CASSLGGSGTDTQYF.

The V and J genes are TRBV4-1 and TRBJ2-7, with 9 bases fitting TRBD2. The CDR3 totals 17 residues. From germline, CDR1 is MGHRA and CDR2 YSYEKL. V shed 1 base, J shed 2 bases, and the junction held 9 bases outside the gene matches. The CDR3 reads CASSQVLLSGSAYEQYF. DNA for the CDR3: TGCGCCAGCAGCCAAGTTCTCCTTAGCGGGAGCGCCTACGAGCAGTACTTC.

Notes on this clone: The identical CDR3 is also encoded by other nucleotide sequences in the sample. The V and J genes are TRBV28 and TRBJ1-5, with no clear D. This CDR3 has 12 amino acids. V was cut by 9 bases and J by 1 base, with 7 bases left in between. Per germline, CDR1 MDHEN and CDR2 SYDVKM. CDR3 in amino acids: CASSGSNQPQHF. The CDR3 DNA reads TGTGCCAGTTCGGGGAGCAATCAGCCCCAGCATTTT.

V usage is TRBV11-2 and J usage is TRBJ2-7, with 7 nucleotides matching TRBD1. The germline V gene has CDR1 SGHAT and CDR2 FQNNGV. The CDR3 is made up of 14 amino acids. The ends lost 5 bases at V and 2 bases at J; junction bases unmatched: 6. The CDR3 is CASSRGGYPYEQYF. CDR3 coding DNA: TGTGCCAGCAGCAGAGGGGGCTACCCCTACGAGCAGTACTTC.

The J gene is TRBJ2-3, the V gene TRBV6-4; D call uncertain. The V gene's germline CDR1 is MRHNA and CDR2 SNTAGT. This CDR3 has 13 residues. The V gene lost 6 bases and the J gene lost 0 bases, with 7 bases spanning the gap. The CDR3 sequence is CASRDPSTDTQYF. In nucleotides, the CDR3 is TGTGCCAGCAGGGACCCCAGCACAGATACGCAGTATTTT.

The CDR3 sequence is CASSVSGGLYNEQFF. DNA for the CDR3: TGTGCCAGCAGCGTGAGCGGGGGACTCTACAATGAGCAGTTCTTC. V usage is TRBV9 and J usage is TRBJ2-1; 8 bases are shared with TRBD2. V dropped 2 bases and J dropped 3; count of bases not matched to a gene: 4. The CDR3 consists of 15 residues. CDR1 SGDLS and CDR2 YYNGEE come from the germline V gene.

The chain has TRBV2 and TRBJ1-5; 7 bases map to TRBD1. V trimming: 3 bases; J trimming: 2 bases; junction bases outside the gene matches: 4. CDR1 SNHLY and CDR2 FYNNEI come from the germline V gene. CDR3 length: 15 residues. Here the CDR3 reads CASSEAQGGNQPQHF. The CDR3 DNA reads as TGTGCCAGCAGTGAGGCGCAGGGGGGCAATCAGCCCCAGCATTTT.